These 26 T cell receptor beta chains originate from one sample sequenced in a study of cytomegalovirus exposure and HLA in healthy donors. PCR amplification relied on 60 Vbeta primers (plus 13 Jbeta primers). TCRdb keeps only in-frame clones here, not all; method: immunoSEQ multiplex PCR. The sample lists around 140,000 clones, 60% to 80% occurring once. Specimen: PBMCs. Receptors were obtained from a female donor in good health and CMV-seronegative.

CDR3 nucleotides: TGCGCCAGCAGCCAACACCTTGACAGGGGGCGCGACACTGAAGCTTTCTTT. Its translation: CASSQHLDRGRDTEAFF. The V gene is TRBV4-3, the J gene TRBJ1-1; 10 bases fit TRBD1. The CDR3 loop spans 17 amino acids. Germline CDR1 reads LGHNA; CDR2 reads YSLEER. J lost 3 bases, V lost 2 bases, and 9 bases had no gene match.

The genes are TRBV18 and TRBJ2-3; D uncertain. Germline CDR1 KGHSH, CDR2 LQKENI. This CDR3 is built from 15 residues. Trimming took off 0 bases at V and 5 bases at J, with 12 bases between the two ends. The CDR3 reads CASSPPATIRDTQYF. Here the CDR3 DNA reads TGTGCCAGCTCACCACCGGCAACAATACGAGATACGCAGTATTTT.

This rearrangement joins TRBV9 to TRBJ1-6; TRBD1 might be the D (5 bases). Germline CDR1 SGDLS, CDR2 YYNGEE. This CDR3 region has 14 residues. Trimming stripped 2 bases from V and 9 bases from J, with 12 bases between. CDR3 sequence: CASSVKGFTSPLHF. DNA for the CDR3: TGTGCCAGCAGCGTCAAGGGGTTCACTTCACCCCTCCACTTT.

The V call is TRBV9, the J call TRBJ2-1; 10 nucleotides line up with TRBD2. After removal of 4 bases from V and 2 bases from J, the junction contained 3 bases not matched to a gene. The V gene's germline CDR1 is SGDLS and CDR2 YYNGEE. This CDR3 comprises 15 residues. The CDR3, as DNA: TGTGCCAGCAGCTTAAGCGGGAGGGCCTACAATGAGCAGTTCTTC. Protein product: CASSLSGRAYNEQFF.

The CDR3 DNA is TGTGCCAGCAGCTTTCGGACAGGGGGATTAAAGGAGCAGTTCTTC. It encodes CASSFRTGGLKEQFF. The chain is built from TRBV5-8 and TRBJ2-1, with 10 bases fitting TRBD1. Germline V lookup: CDR1 SGHTS, CDR2 YDEGEE. The V segment lost 2 bases and the J segment 10 bases; nucleotides outside the gene matches: 9. CDR3 length: 15 residues.

The chain recombines TRBV4-1 with TRBJ2-6; possible D gene TRBD2, 5 bases. The CDR3 is 17 residues long. CDR1 and CDR2 from the germline V gene are MGHRA and YSYEKL. The germline V and J ends were trimmed by 3 bases and 2 bases, with 14 bases remaining between them. The CDR3 is CASSHLGRGAGANVLTF. The DNA for the CDR3 is TGCGCCAGCAGCCACCTCGGACGGGGAGCTGGGGCCAACGTCCTGACTTTC.

The rearrangement joins TRBV5-6 to TRBJ2-5; 8 nucleotides agree with TRBD2. V lost 4 bases to trimming and J lost 7 bases; unmatched junction nucleotides: 12. The germline CDR1 and CDR2 sequences are SGHDT and YYEEEE. The CDR3 spans 15 residues. The CDR3 DNA is TGTGCCAGCAGCCCGTTCGCGGGAGGCCGGTGGACCCAGTACTTC. Its translation is CASSPFAGGRWTQYF.

The chain links TRBV6-1 to TRBJ1-2; TRBD1 agrees at 7 bases. V was pared by 5 bases and J by 7 bases, with 7 bases of the junction left unmatched. CDR1 is MNHNS, CDR2 SASEGT, per germline. The CDR3 runs to 13 residues. Here the CDR3 DNA reads TGTGCCAGCAGTTGGCAGGGGGAGCGTGGCTACACCTTC. Amino acids: CASSWQGERGYTF.

V usage is TRBV14 and J usage is TRBJ1-5; weak D call: TRBD1 (5 bases). Germline V lookup: CDR1 SGHDN, CDR2 FVKESK. V was pared by 0 bases and J by 11 bases, with 20 bases between. This CDR3 comprises 16 residues. The CDR3 here is CASSQDVPGLLVAQHF. For the CDR3, the DNA is TGTGCCAGCAGCCAAGACGTCCCAGGGCTCCTAGTAGCCCAGCATTTT.

This clone came up once. The genes are TRBV5-5 and TRBJ2-3; D uncertain. Germline CDR1 SGHKS, CDR2 YYEKEE (reference sequence). Trimming removed 0 bases at V and 6 bases at J, with 14 bases between. This CDR3 is built from 15 residues. The DNA for the CDR3 is TGTGCCAGCAGCTTGGGGTTTGGAGTCACCGATACGCAGTATTTT. Translating it yields CASSLGFGVTDTQYF.

This clone is a singleton in its sample. The chain couples TRBV5-4 to TRBJ2-3; 12 bases agree with TRBD2. The CDR3 is 16 residues long. Germline V gives CDR1 SGHNT, CDR2 YYREEE (reference sequence). With V trimmed by 4 bases and J by 1 base, 4 bases remained unmatched. The CDR3 is CASSIGLAGRTDTQYF. In DNA form, the CDR3 reads TGTGCCAGCAGCATCGGACTAGCGGGACGCACAGATACGCAGTATTTT. Combining the CDR3 with reference TRBV5-4 and TRBJ2-3 gives the whole variable domain ETGVTQSPTHLIKTRGQQVTLRCSSQSGHNTVSWYQQALGQGPQFIFQYYREEENGRGNFPPRFSGLQFPNYSSELNVNALELDDSALYLCASSIGLAGRTDTQYFGPGTRLTVL.

This clone showed up just a few times. V usage is TRBV30 and J usage is TRBJ2-7; TRBD2 agrees at 9 bases. Trimming cost V 0 bases and J 6 bases; bases outside gene matches: 9. There are 15 residues in the CDR3. Germline CDR1 and CDR2: GTSNPN and SVGIG (reference sequence). DNA of the CDR3: TGTGCCTGGAGTGTACTTCTGGCGGGAGGGAGCGAGCAGTACTTC. This translates into CAWSVLLAGGSEQYF.

This chain joins TRBV6-6 and TRBJ1-2; D remains ambiguous. The CDR3 is 14 residues long. Trimming cost V 0 bases and J 6 bases, with 11 bases left between them. Germline V gene sequence: CDR1 MNHNY, CDR2 SVGAGI (reference sequence). CDR3 DNA: TGTGCCAGCAGTTACTCTGAGGGTCCTCATGGCTACACCTTC. Encoded protein: CASSYSEGPHGYTF.

The chain is built from TRBV7-2 and TRBJ1-5; 7 nucleotides line up with TRBD1. The germline V gene encodes CDR1 SGHTA and CDR2 FQGNSA. This CDR3 contains 15 residues. Germline trimming cut 5 bases from V and 0 bases from J; bases unmatched to any gene: 4. DNA of the CDR3: TGTGCCAGCAGCGAGGGACAGTCTAGCAATCAGCCCCAGCATTTT. As protein: CASSEGQSSNQPQHF. Combining the CDR3 with reference TRBV7-2 and TRBJ1-5 gives the whole variable domain GAGVSQSPSNKVTEKGKDVELRCDPISGHTALYWYRQSLGQGLEFLIYFQGNSAPDKSGLPSDRFSAERTGGSVSTLTIQRTQQEDSAVYLCASSEGQSSNQPQHFGDGTRLSIL.

The J gene is TRBJ2-1, the V gene TRBV11-1; D perhaps matches TRBD2 (5 bases). CDR3 length equals 15 residues. Trimming shortened V by 5 bases and J by 0 bases, and 11 bases separated the two germline ends. Germline loops: CDR1 SGHAT, CDR2 FQDESV (reference sequence). The CDR3 DNA reads TGTGCCAGCAGCCTAAAGGGAGACTCCTACAATGAGCAGTTCTTC. Its translation: CASSLKGDSYNEQFF. The variable domain in full, with the rest retrieved from reference TRBV11-1 and TRBJ2-1, is EAEVAQSPRYKITEKSQAVAFWCDPISGHATLYWYRQILGQGPELLVQFQDESVVDDSQLPKDRFSAERLKGVDSTLKIQPAELGDSAMYLCASSLKGDSYNEQFFGPGTRLTVL.

The genes are TRBV2 and TRBJ2-7; D is unclear. Germline V gene sequence: CDR1 SNHLY, CDR2 FYNNEI. Trimming stripped 2 bases from V and 0 bases from J, with 8 bases between. The CDR3 loop spans 14 amino acids. The CDR3 coding sequence is TGTGCCAGCAGTGAATTGAACTTCTCCTACGAGCAGTACTTC. Translation: CASSELNFSYEQYF.

Here the CDR3 DNA reads TGTGCCAGCAGACGACAGTCCTCAATCTCCTACAATGAGCAGTTCTTC. This encodes CASRRQSSISYNEQFF. The rearrangement links TRBV7-2 to TRBJ2-1, with D possibly TRBD1 on 5 matching bases. From germline, CDR1 is SGHTA and CDR2 FQGNSA. The CDR3 is made up of 16 amino acids. V lost 6 bases and J lost 0, with 15 bases in between.

The chain joins TRBV6-1 to TRBJ2-1; D unclear. The CDR3 sequence is 16 residues long. Germline CDR1 MNHNS, CDR2 SASEGT. Trimming took off 1 base at V and 2 bases at J, with 12 bases between the two ends. The CDR3 is CASSEVVATPYNEQFF. As DNA, the CDR3 is TGTGCCAGCAGTGAAGTAGTGGCGACACCCTACAATGAGCAGTTCTTC.

This chain joins TRBV18 and TRBJ2-3; D is uncertain. CDR1 KGHSH and CDR2 LQKENI come from the germline V gene. This CDR3 spans 14 amino acids. V dropped 1 base and J dropped 4 bases, with 9 bases sitting between them. CDR3: CASSPRESADTQYF. CDR3 bases: TGTGCCAGCTCACCACGCGAATCGGCAGATACGCAGTATTTT.

This chain connects TRBV28 to TRBJ1-2; no firm D call. The CDR3 spans 13 residues. From germline, CDR1 is MDHEN and CDR2 SYDVKM. Trimming took off 6 bases at V and 6 bases at J, with 14 bases between the two ends. As DNA, the CDR3 is TGTGCCAGCAGGTCGACTCCCGCCCATGGCTACACCTTC. This sequence encodes CASRSTPAHGYTF.

This chain joins TRBV7-9 and TRBJ2-1; D is undetermined. The germline gives CDR1 SEHNR, CDR2 FQNEAQ (reference sequence). Deletions cut 1 base from V and 0 bases from J, with 13 bases between. This CDR3 has 17 residues. In DNA, the CDR3 is TGTGCCAGCAGCTTAGTTGGTGCTGAGAGCTCCTACAATGAGCAGTTCTTC. Protein product: CASSLVGAESSYNEQFF.

The chain links TRBV28 to TRBJ2-7; 9 positions agree with TRBD1. The junction had 3 bases not matched to a gene; V was cut back by 6 bases and J by 0 bases. Germline values: CDR1 MDHEN, CDR2 SYDVKM. The CDR3 spans 14 residues. This CDR3 is CASRGTGFSYEQYF. CDR3 in DNA: TGTGCCAGCAGGGGGACAGGGTTCTCCTACGAGCAGTACTTC.

The chain recombines TRBV30 with TRBJ2-7, with 12 bases aligning to TRBD2. Germline V gives CDR1 GTSNPN, CDR2 SVGIG (reference sequence). The V and J ends lost 4 bases and 3 bases, in that order; junction bases with no gene match: 1. The CDR3 is 13 residues long. The CDR3 spells CAWKLAGGYEQYF. The CDR3 coding sequence is TGTGCCTGGAAACTAGCGGGAGGCTACGAGCAGTACTTC.

The chain recombines TRBV7-9 with TRBJ2-7, with 10 bases fitting TRBD2. The V segment lost 5 bases and the J segment 4 bases; nucleotides outside the gene matches: 8. The CDR3 extends over 15 amino acids. Germline CDR1 SEHNR, CDR2 FQNEAQ (reference sequence). The CDR3 is CASSKAGGPTYEQYF. Here the CDR3 DNA reads TGTGCCAGCAGCAAAGCGGGAGGGCCCACTTACGAGCAGTACTTC.

The V call is TRBV4-3, the J call TRBJ1-3; D might be TRBD1 (5 bases). The CDR3 contains 16 residues. The germline gives CDR1 LGHNA, CDR2 YSLEER. V lost 1 base to trimming and J lost 0 bases, with 10 bases between them. CDR3 DNA sequence: TGCGCCAGCAGCCAAGTAACAGGCACCTCTGGAAACACCATATATTTT. This gives the protein CASSQVTGTSGNTIYF.

This clone is classed as medium-sized. The chain couples TRBV6-5 to TRBJ1-2; 7 bases are a match to TRBD1. CDR1 is MNHEY, CDR2 SVGAGI, per germline. There are 16 residues in the CDR3. V dropped 1 base and J dropped 4; count of bases not matched to a gene: 9. Here the CDR3 DNA reads TGTGCCAGCAGTTACTTAAGGACAGGCGGAGGCTATGGCTACACCTTC. Its protein product is CASSYLRTGGGYGYTF.